The 32 T cell receptor beta chains given below trace back to one sample, sequenced in a study of T cells in Graves' hyperthyroidism and ophthalmopathy. Researchers amplified the TCR beta CDR3 regions from RNA transcripts. Primed by the HTBI set, a first-round RT-PCR was run on the TCR CDR3. TCRdb processed the multiplex PCR reads anew with MiXCR; each CDR3 protein has one entry. Among roughly 110,000 distinct CDR3 sequences listed, roughly 15% were seen once. Sequencing used blood. The receptors derive from a woman aged 45-65 years with Graves' hyperthyroidism.

Many counts were recorded for this clonotype. The V and J genes are TRBV4-1 and TRBJ1-5, with 9 nucleotides matching TRBD1. There are 14 residues in the CDR3. Trimming cost V 3 bases and J 9 bases; bases outside gene matches: 6. Germline loops: CDR1 MGHRA, CDR2 YSYEKL. The CDR3 DNA reads as TGCGCCAGCAGCCAGGGGGACAGGGTGCTGCCCCAGCATTTT. Protein sequence: CASSQGDRVLPQHF.

V usage is TRBV5-1 and J usage is TRBJ2-3; 9 bases map to TRBD1. Germline assignment: CDR1 SGHRS and CDR2 YFSETQ. The CDR3 contains 18 residues. Trimming took 2 bases from V and 0 from J; bases not matched to a gene: 10. The CDR3 protein is CASSFGQGIGLSTDTQYF. The CDR3 DNA reads TGCGCCAGCAGCTTCGGACAGGGGATTGGACTAAGCACAGATACGCAGTATTTT.

The chain is built from TRBV7-2 and TRBJ1-2, with D perhaps matching TRBD1 (5 bases). CDR3 length: 14 amino acids. CDR1 is SGHTA and CDR2 is FQGNSA in the germline V gene. Trimming removed 1 base at V and 0 bases at J, with 6 bases between. CDR3 sequence (DNA): TGTGCCAGCAGCTTAGGGGGCCCTAACTATGGCTACACCTTC. It specifies CASSLGGPNYGYTF. The full variable domain, in which reference TRBV7-2 and TRBJ1-2 provide the parts outside the CDR3, is GAGVSQSPSNKVTEKGKDVELRCDPISGHTALYWYRQSLGQGLEFLIYFQGNSAPDKSGLPSDRFSAERTGGSVSTLTIQRTQQEDSAVYLCASSLGGPNYGYTFGSGTRLTVV.

This clonotype was detected ten times or more. The chain couples TRBV6-1 to TRBJ2-1; TRBD1 matches 12 bases. The germline CDR1 and CDR2 sequences are MNHNS and SASEGT. The junction had 7 bases not matched to a gene; V was cut back by 4 bases and J by 9 bases. This CDR3 is built from 15 residues. CDR3 amino acids: CASSAPGQGAGEQFF. Written as DNA, the CDR3 is TGTGCCAGCAGTGCTCCGGGACAGGGGGCTGGTGAGCAGTTCTTC.

This clonotype occurred many times. The chain carries TRBV28 and TRBJ1-1, with D maybe TRBD1 (5 bases). The germline V gene has CDR1 MDHEN and CDR2 SYDVKM. V dropped 4 bases and J dropped 2 bases, with 14 bases sitting between them. The CDR3 totals 15 residues. CDR3 residues: CASSSPGRRNTEAFF. CDR3 sequence (DNA): TGTGCCAGCAGTTCACCGGGACGGAGAAACACTGAAGCTTTCTTT.

There are many counts of this clonotype. The chain links TRBV6-2 or TRBV6-3 to TRBJ2-1; D possibly corresponds to TRBD2 (5 bases). Germline V gene lookup returns CDR1 MNHEY and CDR2 SVGEGT. The CDR3 contains 18 residues. V dropped 3 bases and J dropped 0 bases, with 18 bases sitting between them. CDR3 amino acids: CASSYGRPGESSYNEQFF. The CDR3 region has the DNA TGTGCCAGCAGTTATGGGCGTCCCGGGGAATCCTCCTACAATGAGCAGTTCTTC.

The chain employs TRBV3-1 and TRBJ2-7; 10 bases match TRBD2. V lost 4 bases, J lost 4 bases, and 7 bases stayed unmatched. Germline assignment: CDR1 LGHDT and CDR2 YNNKEL (reference sequence). This CDR3 has 15 residues. The CDR3 DNA follows: TGTGCCAGCAGCCCCCCAACTAGCGGGATTTACGAGCAGTACGTC. It codes for CASSPPTSGIYEQYV.

This clonotype has only a few counts. The V and J genes are TRBV29-1 and TRBJ2-7; 12 nucleotides align to TRBD2. The V gene end was trimmed by 7 bases and the J gene end by 2 bases; junction bases not matched to a gene: 3. Germline lookup yields CDR1 SQVTM and CDR2 ANQGSEA. This CDR3 spans 13 amino acids. The CDR3 nucleotides read TGCAGCGCTAGACTAGCGGGAGCCTACGAGCAGTACTTC. Amino acids: CSARLAGAYEQYF.

The sample holds many counts of this clonotype. This chain links TRBV15 with TRBJ2-1; no firm D call. Germline loops: CDR1 LNHNV, CDR2 YYDKDF (reference sequence). With 5 bases removed from V and 8 bases from J, the gap between germline ends came to 16 bases. The CDR3 is made up of 14 amino acids. The CDR3 here is CATSPRTRGDEQFF. CDR3 DNA sequence: TGTGCCACCAGCCCTCGGACGCGTGGGGATGAGCAGTTCTTC.

This clonotype has ten or more counts. This sequence joins TRBV20-1 and TRBJ2-2; 12 bases line up with TRBD2. CDR1 is DFQATT and CDR2 is SNEGSKA in the germline V gene (reference sequence). V lost 4 bases and J lost 6; bases outside the gene matches: 6. CDR3 size: 15 residues. The DNA for the CDR3 is TGCAGTGCTACCAAGACTAGCGGGAGAGCCGGGGAGCTGTTTTTT. Its protein is CSATKTSGRAGELFF.

This clonotype was seen at least ten times. CDR3 protein: CASGLGQADTQYF. As DNA, the CDR3 is TGTGCCAGCGGGCTCGGGCAGGCAGATACGCAGTATTTT. The chain links TRBV7-8 to TRBJ2-3; D is uncertain. The CDR3 is 13 residues long. Germline values: CDR1 SGHVS, CDR2 FQNEAQ. Trimming removed 8 bases from V and 4 bases from J, with 13 bases in between.

This clonotype occurred many times. The V gene is TRBV30, the J gene TRBJ2-5; 7 bases agree with TRBD2. Germline lookup yields CDR1 GTSNPN and CDR2 SVGIG (reference sequence). The CDR3 runs to 13 residues. J lost 5 bases, V lost 3 bases, and 6 bases had no gene match. The DNA of the CDR3 is TGTGCCTGGAGCTCGGGGGGACCCGAGACCCAGTACTTC. This gives the protein CAWSSGGPETQYF.

The table lists this clonotype with many counts. This chain links TRBV28 with TRBJ2-7; D gene unclear. V gave up 6 bases and J gave up 5 bases, with 17 bases separating them. Germline V lookup: CDR1 MDHEN, CDR2 SYDVKM. The CDR3 totals 14 residues. CDR3 nucleotide sequence: TGTGCCAGCAGCCCTCCAGGCTCCCGCGACGAGCAGTACGTC. Its translation is CASSPPGSRDEQYV.

This clonotype has a handful of counts. The CDR3 protein is CASSLGYGFGELFF. In DNA, the CDR3 is TGCGCCAGCAGCCTGGGATACGGGTTCGGGGAGCTGTTTTTT. This rearrangement joins TRBV4-1 to TRBJ2-2; no clear D gene. The V and J ends lost 4 bases and 7 bases respectively, with 13 bases between them. Per germline, CDR1 MGHRA and CDR2 YSYEKL. The CDR3 has 14 amino acids.

This clonotype appeared many times. The gene calls are TRBV3-1 and TRBJ1-1; D remains ambiguous. CDR1 LGHDT and CDR2 YNNKEL come from the germline V gene (reference sequence). The CDR3 totals 12 residues. The V end was cut by 1 base, the J end by 8 bases, with 8 bases between. The CDR3, as DNA: TGTGCCAGCAGCCAAGGACGGGGAGAAGCTTTCTTT. Residues: CASSQGRGEAFF.

This clonotype came up many times. The rearrangement joins TRBV27 to TRBJ2-7, with 7 positions matching TRBD1. This CDR3 region has 12 residues. With 8 bases clipped from V and 2 bases from J, the junction kept 3 bases outside the gene matches. Germline CDR1 and CDR2: MNHEY and SMNVEV (reference sequence). The CDR3 reads CASWTGAYEQYF. The CDR3 DNA is TGTGCCAGCTGGACAGGAGCCTACGAGCAGTACTTC.

This chain links TRBV19 with TRBJ2-1; 13 nucleotides agree with TRBD2. The V segment lost 2 bases and the J segment 0 bases; nucleotides outside the gene matches: 10. Germline lookup yields CDR1 LNHDA and CDR2 SQIVND (reference sequence). This CDR3 is built from 20 residues. The DNA of the CDR3 is TGTGCCAGTAGTATAACGGGATGGGGGACTAGCGGGGTCTCCTACAATGAGCAGTTCTTC. Translating it yields CASSITGWGTSGVSYNEQFF. The entire variable domain, with the rest obtained from reference TRBV19 and TRBJ2-1, is as follows: DGGITQSPKYLFRKEGQNVTLSCEQNLNHDAMYWYRQDPGQGLRLIYYSQIVNDFQKGDIAEGYSVSREKKESFPLTVTSAQKNPTAFYLCASSITGWGTSGVSYNEQFFGPGTRLTVL.

This clonotype showed up just a few times. At one boundary the junction diverges from the germline segment, which might be a read error. The chain carries TRBV12-3 or TRBV12-4 and TRBJ2-7, with TRBD2 identical over 10 bases. The CDR3 has 18 residues. CDR3 bases: TGTGCCGGCAGTTTTAGGTCCGGAGGACTAGCGGTCTCCTACGAGCAGTACTTC. Amino acid sequence: CAGSFRSGGLAVSYEQYF.

This clonotype was counted at least ten times. This chain uses TRBV24-1 with TRBJ2-1; no reliable D call. Germline-derived CDR1 and CDR2 are KGHDR and SFDVKD. The germline V and J ends were trimmed by 0 bases and 0 bases, with 8 bases remaining between them. CDR3 size: 16 residues. Written as DNA, the CDR3 is TGTGCCACCAGTGATTTGAGCGCTCGCTCCTACAATGAGCAGTTCTTC. This sequence encodes CATSDLSARSYNEQFF.

This clonotype was recorded at least ten times. J is TRBJ1-5 and V is TRBV7-9; tentative D call: TRBD1 (5 bases). V shed 2 bases and J shed 6 bases, with 8 bases lying between them. Germline CDR1 is SEHNR and CDR2 is FQNEAQ (reference sequence). There are 13 residues in the CDR3. In DNA form, the CDR3 reads TGTGCCAGCAGCTTAACCCAGGGTCAGCCCCAGCATTTT. Translated: CASSLTQGQPQHF.

Many counts were recorded for this clonotype. The CDR3 region is CASSPPMPGANVLTF. The CDR3 DNA sequence: TGTGCCAGCTCACCACCGATGCCTGGGGCCAACGTCCTGACTTTC. This chain uses TRBV18 with TRBJ2-6, with D hard to call. Per the germline V gene, CDR1 is KGHSH and CDR2 is LQKENI. The V gene lost 0 bases and the J gene lost 2 bases, with 5 bases spanning the gap. The CDR3 runs 15 residues.

This clonotype was seen ten or more times. The chain has TRBV29-1 and TRBJ2-1; D gene uncertain. CDR1 is SQVTM and CDR2 is ANQGSEA in the germline V gene. The CDR3 has 11 amino acids. V was pared by 4 bases and J by 6 bases, with 7 bases between. The DNA of the CDR3 is TGCAGCGTTGTCCCACCCAATGAGCAGTTCTTC. Translation: CSVVPPNEQFF.

This clonotype was picked up many times. The chain carries TRBV28 and TRBJ2-7, with 8 bases fitting TRBD2. CDR3 size: 15 residues. The germline CDR1 and CDR2 sequences are MDHEN and SYDVKM. J gave up 2 bases and V 7 bases, and 10 bases lay outside the gene matches. The CDR3 DNA reads as TGTGCCAGCACCGGGGGGGCGGGGAGGACCTACGAGCAGTACTTC. Encoded protein: CASTGGAGRTYEQYF.

This clonotype occurred many times. This rearrangement joins TRBV3-1 to TRBJ2-1; 16 bases map to TRBD2. The J segment lost 7 bases and the V segment lost 0 bases, leaving 6 bases of the junction unmatched. The CDR3 extends over 18 amino acids. Germline V lookup: CDR1 LGHDT, CDR2 YNNKEL (reference sequence). The CDR3 region is CASSQESGTSGRGNEQFF. Written as DNA, the CDR3 is TGTGCCAGCAGCCAAGAATCCGGGACTAGCGGGAGGGGGAATGAGCAGTTCTTC.

A remark on this clonotype: Just one base apart from a much larger clone, this may be a read error. The chain carries TRBV5-6 and TRBJ2-1, with D hard to call. Trimming left V 6 bases short and J 0 bases short, with 16 bases between. CDR1 is SGHDT, CDR2 YYEEEE, per germline. The CDR3 sequence is 16 residues long. The CDR3 loop is CASNGRLPTSYNEQFF. DNA for the CDR3: TGTGCCAGCAATGGGCGGCTCCCGACCTCCTACAATGAGCAGTTCTTC.

This clonotype was observed at least ten times. The gene calls are TRBV7-9 and TRBJ1-1; the D gene is possibly TRBD1 (5 bases). Trimming left V 5 bases short and J 0 bases short, with 13 bases between. This CDR3 comprises 15 residues. Germline V gives CDR1 SEHNR, CDR2 FQNEAQ (reference sequence). This chain's CDR3 is CASSPGRTMNTEAFF. CDR3 nucleotides: TGTGCCAGCAGCCCGGGACGGACGATGAACACTGAAGCTTTCTTT. The variable domain in full, with the rest retrieved from reference TRBV7-9 and TRBJ1-1, is DTGVSQNPRHKITKRGQNVTFRCDPISEHNRLYWYRQTLGQGPEFLTYFQNEAQLEKSRLLSDRFSAERPKGSFSTLEIQRTEQGDSAMYLCASSPGRTMNTEAFFGQGTRLTVV.

This clonotype was seen ten or more times. The chain has TRBV28 and TRBJ2-1; D perhaps matches TRBD2 (6 bases). The germline V gene encodes CDR1 MDHEN and CDR2 SYDVKM. V was trimmed by 8 bases and J by 5 bases, leaving 16 bases between them. This CDR3 has 14 residues. This CDR3 reads CASQGLRGNNEQFF. In DNA form, the CDR3 reads TGTGCCAGCCAGGGACTCCGAGGAAACAATGAGCAGTTCTTC. The full variable domain, with the rest looked up from reference TRBV28 and TRBJ2-1, is DVKVTQSSRYLVKRTGEKVFLECVQDMDHENMFWYRQDPGLGLRLIYFSYDVKMKEKGDIPEGYSVSREKKERFSLILESASTNQTSMYLCASQGLRGNNEQFFGPGTRLTVL.

This clonotype was picked up many times. The CDR3 region is CSVETGQGRPSSYEQYF. Written as DNA, the CDR3 is TGCAGCGTTGAAACTGGACAGGGGCGACCGAGCTCCTACGAGCAGTACTTC. This chain links TRBV29-1 with TRBJ2-7; 9 bases align to TRBD1. Germline trimming cut 2 bases from V and 0 bases from J; bases unmatched to any gene: 11. Germline loops: CDR1 SQVTM, CDR2 ANQGSEA. The CDR3 runs to 17 residues.

This clonotype was picked up many times. A junction end diverges from the germline sequence, so it may reflect a read error. This chain joins TRBV7-7 and TRBJ2-1; 9 bases map to TRBD2. The CDR3 is made up of 13 amino acids. The germline gives CDR1 SSHAT, CDR2 FNYEAQ (reference sequence). CDR3 DNA: TGTGCTAGCAGCCCTAGACTAGCGGCTGAGCAGTTCTTC. It encodes CASSPRLAAEQFF.

This clonotype appeared many times. The rearrangement links TRBV28 to TRBJ1-4, with D unclear. CDR1 is MDHEN, CDR2 SYDVKM, per germline. The CDR3 runs to 14 residues. Trimming took off 6 bases at V and 5 bases at J, with 13 bases between the two ends. Written as DNA, the CDR3 is TGTGCCAGCAGCAGTTATAGAGTAAATGAAAAACTGTTTTTT. It specifies CASSSYRVNEKLFF.

This clonotype was seen at least ten times. The CDR3 region has the DNA TGTGCCAGCAGCTTCGTTAGCAATCAGCCCCAGCATTTT. The encoded protein is CASSFVSNQPQHF. The chain carries TRBV7-3 and TRBJ1-5; D is uncertain. The CDR3 extends over 13 amino acids. The germline V and J ends were trimmed by 3 bases and 0 bases, with 3 bases remaining between them. The germline V gene encodes CDR1 SGHTA and CDR2 FQGTGA.

The rearrangement uses TRBV12-3 or TRBV12-4 and TRBJ2-5; a possible D gene is TRBD2 (6 bases). With 4 bases removed from V and 1 base from J, the gap between germline ends came to 22 bases. There are 18 residues in the CDR3. The CDR3 loop reads CASSSSIGRPQAQETQYF. DNA for the CDR3: TGTGCCAGCAGTTCCTCCATAGGGAGGCCCCAGGCCCAAGAGACCCAGTACTTC.